This entry lists 6 T cell receptor beta chains sequenced from one sample in a study of vaccination and CD4 T cells after COVID-19. The antigens of these receptors remain unknown. Treatment here: approximately 9-day PBMC culture with coronavirus spike peptide pools or control peptides (ViraFEST assay). The Oncomine TCR Beta short-read assay sequenced DNA from cultured CD4+ T cells. TCRdb re-analysed the PCR reads in MiXCR, keeping a single row per CDR3 protein. The data show about 19,000 distinct CDR3 sequences, with roughly 50% seen just once and 3% to 4% held by the top ten. The source material was CD4+ T cells from blood, cultured in vitro. The receptors here all came from a human donor who had recovered from COVID-19.

The chain has TRBV5-1 and TRBJ2-1; 14 bases are shared with TRBD2. CDR1 is SGHRS and CDR2 is YFSETQ in the germline V gene. This CDR3 has 15 amino acids. V trimming: 3 bases; J trimming: 7 bases; junction bases outside the gene matches: 3. CDR3 nucleotide sequence: TGCGCCAGCAGCTGGGGGACTAGCGGGAGTAATGAGCAGTTCTTC. It encodes CASSWGTSGSNEQFF.

The J gene is TRBJ2-3, the V gene TRBV11-3; 9 bases fit TRBD1. CDR1 is SGHNT, CDR2 YENEEA, per germline. V lost 5 bases and J lost 5; bases outside the gene matches: 11. This CDR3 is 16 amino acids long. The CDR3, as DNA: TGTGCCAGCAGCCCGAGGGGACAGGGTGTAAGAGATACGCAGTATTTT. It specifies CASSPRGQGVRDTQYF. The variable domain in full, with the rest retrieved from reference TRBV11-3 and TRBJ2-3, is EAGVVQSPRYKIIEKKQPVAFWCNPISGHNTLYWYLQNLGQGPELLIRYENEEAVDDSQLPKDRFSAERLKGVDSTLKIQPAELGDSAVYLCASSPRGQGVRDTQYFGPGTRLTVL.

In its sample, this clonotype was seen a few times. The chain couples TRBV6-1 to TRBJ2-5; the D gene is possibly TRBD2 (6 bases). This CDR3 comprises 15 residues. Trimming cost V 6 bases and J 1 base, with 15 bases left between them. Germline CDR1 is MNHNS and CDR2 is SASEGT. The CDR3 is CASRMTGGSQETQYF. The CDR3 DNA sequence: TGTGCCAGCAGAATGACCGGGGGTAGCCAAGAGACCCAGTACTTC.

The chain links TRBV20-1 to TRBJ1-1, with D possibly matching TRBD1 (6 bases). Trimming removed 4 bases from V and 4 bases from J, with 13 bases in between. The germline gives CDR1 DFQATT, CDR2 SNEGSKA (reference sequence). The CDR3 covers 13 residues. CDR3 sequence reads: CSAIDRWTTEAFF. The CDR3 nucleotides read TGCAGTGCTATTGACAGGTGGACCACTGAAGCTTTCTTT.

The J gene is TRBJ2-7, the V gene TRBV6-2 or TRBV6-3, with unresolved D. This CDR3 is built from 13 residues. CDR1 and CDR2 from the germline V gene are MNHEY and SVGEGT. V lost 5 bases and J lost 1, with 9 bases in between. The DNA of the CDR3 is TGTGCCAGCAGTGCATCCAAATCCTACGAGCAGTACTTC. It translates to CASSASKSYEQYF.

V usage is TRBV30 and J usage is TRBJ1-3; the D is unclear. Trimming left V 3 bases short and J 1 base short, with 7 bases between. The CDR3 runs to 13 residues. Germline CDR1 and CDR2: GTSNPN and SVGIG (reference sequence). CDR3 amino acids: CAWRGGSGNTIYF. The CDR3 region has the DNA TGTGCCTGGAGGGGAGGGTCTGGAAACACCATATATTTT.